The clone carrying this T cell receptor (beta chain) has only one observation. The target antigen is unknown. The data originate from a study of vaccination effects on CD4 cells after COVID-19. Produced via immunoSEQ multiplex PCR; TCRdb's table is partial and in-frame only. Among about 71,000 clones listed, over 75% were seen once. Investigators separated out CD4+ T cells once approximately 9 days of culture had passed. Of the BNT162b2 and mRNA-1273 vaccines, participants received two doses of one or the other. Nucleocapsid antibody tests were negative, and the vaccine recipients had no prior SARS-CoV-2 infection. Germline V CDR1 and CDR2: SNHLY, FYNNEI. The CDR3 has 14 residues. Trimming pared 4 bases from V and 1 base from J, leaving 9 bases between. Overall study results and limits: Healthy vaccinees had only 1 of 255 vaccine-induced clones cross-react with common cold coronaviruses. Missing from the study were early post-infection timepoints, and its convalescent patients were few. Whether induced by infection or by vaccine, clones showed marked clonal contraction late after vaccination.

The rearrangement uses TRBV2 and TRBJ2-3; tentative D call: TRBD2 (5 bases). The starting material was CD4+ T cells from PBMCs cultured without peptide, obtained after COVID-19 vaccination. This clonotype was obtained from a human donor who received a COVID-19 vaccine. DNA of the CDR3: TGTGCCAGCAGTGGAGGGTTTGGCACAGATACGCAGTATTTT. This sequence encodes CASSGGFGTDTQYF.